The clone carrying this TCR beta chain came up many times. The data are from a study of T cells after yellow fever vaccination. TCRdb fed the 5' RACE reads into MiXCR, producing one record per CDR3 protein. Among about 230,000 distinct CDR3 sequences, more than 6.5% were seen once, and the ten largest hold 1.1%. The CDR3 covers 15 residues. Looked up from germline, CDR1 is SGHRS and CDR2 is YFSETQ. Between the trimmed V and J ends, which lost 4 bases and 5 bases, there was a span of 18 bases. The sequence came from a man aged 25-40 years who received the YFV17D yellow fever vaccine. V gene TRBV5-1 combines with J gene TRBJ2-5; maybe TRBD2 (6 bases). The specimen was CD4+ T cells sorted from PBMCs, collected on the day of the yellow fever booster vaccination. CDR3 region: CASSVEPGAWETQYF. As DNA, the CDR3 is TGCGCCAGCAGCGTGGAACCGGGAGCTTGGGAGACCCAGTACTTC.